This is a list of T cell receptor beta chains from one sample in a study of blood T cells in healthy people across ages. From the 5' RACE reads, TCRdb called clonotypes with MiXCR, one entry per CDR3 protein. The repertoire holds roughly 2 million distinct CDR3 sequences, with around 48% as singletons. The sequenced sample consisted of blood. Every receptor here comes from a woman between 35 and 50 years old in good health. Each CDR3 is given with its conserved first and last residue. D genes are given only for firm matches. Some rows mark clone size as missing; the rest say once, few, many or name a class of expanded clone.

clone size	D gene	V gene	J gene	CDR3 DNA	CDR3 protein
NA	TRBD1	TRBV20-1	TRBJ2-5	TGCAGTGCTAGAGATGAGGAGAGGGGGCGTGAGACCCAGTACTTC	CSARDEERGRETQYF
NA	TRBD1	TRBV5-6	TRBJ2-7	TGTGCCAGCAGCCTCATCCGGGACAGGGTAAGCTGGGAGCAGTACTTC	CASSLIRDRVSWEQYF
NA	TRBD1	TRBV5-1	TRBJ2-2	TGCGCCAGCAGCCTCGGGACAGGGCCGAACACCGGGGAGCTGTTTTTT	CASSLGTGPNTGELFF
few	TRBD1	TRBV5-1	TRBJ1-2	TGCGCCAGCAGCTTAAACACCGGGACAGTTAACTATGGCTACACCTTC	CASSLNTGTVNYGYTF
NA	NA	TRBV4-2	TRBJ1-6	TGTGTCAGCAGCCCGGACAGTAATCCCCGCTCCTATAATTCACCCCTCCACTTT	CVSSPDSNPRSYNSPLHF
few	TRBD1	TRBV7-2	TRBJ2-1	TGTGCCAGCAGAACACCAGGGGGCAATGAGCAGTTCTTC	CASRTPGGNEQFF
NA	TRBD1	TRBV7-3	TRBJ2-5	TGTGCCAGCAGCTTAGGGACAGGGAGGATCGATGAGCAGTACTTC	CASSLGTGRIDEQYF
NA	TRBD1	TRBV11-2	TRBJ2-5	TGTGCCAGCAGCGTAAACAGGGGGCGCGGTTTCGATGAGCAGTACTTC	CASSVNRGRGFDEQYF
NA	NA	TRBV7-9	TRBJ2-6	TGTGCCAGCAGCATATACAGGTCCGGAGGGACCTCTGGGGCCAACGTCCTGACTTTC	CASSIYRSGGTSGANVLTF
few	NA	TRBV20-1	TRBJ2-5	TGCAGTCCACAGGGCGAGGAGACCCAGTACTTC	CSPQGEETQYF
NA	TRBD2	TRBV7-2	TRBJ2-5	TGTGCCAGCAGCTGCCAACGAGCGGGGCGGGAGACCCAGTACTTC	CASSCQRAGRETQYF
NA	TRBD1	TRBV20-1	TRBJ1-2	TGCAGTGCTAGCAGGACAGGGGGCAACTATGGCTACACCTTC	CSASRTGGNYGYTF
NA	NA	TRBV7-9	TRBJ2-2	TGTGCCAGCAGCTTGGGAGTAAACACCGGGGAGCTGTTTTTT	CASSLGVNTGELFF
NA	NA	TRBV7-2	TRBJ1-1	TGTGCCAGCAGCTTAGCTAACGAAGCTTTCTTT	CASSLANEAFF
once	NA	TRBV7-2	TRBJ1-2	TGTGCCAGCAGCTTAGCGGTGTCGGGTGGCTACACCTTC	CASSLAVSGGYTF
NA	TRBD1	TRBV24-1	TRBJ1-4	TGTGCCACCAGTGATCCGGACAGGGAAGGCGACAAACTGTTTTTT	CATSDPDREGDKLFF
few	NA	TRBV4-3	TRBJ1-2	TGCGCCAGCAGCCAAGACAGTTTCGGCGGCCCTGACTTCTATGGCTACACCTTC	CASSQDSFGGPDFYGYTF
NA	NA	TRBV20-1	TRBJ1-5	TGCAGTGCTAGAGAGGGGACCGTTCAGCCCCAGCATTTT	CSAREGTVQPQHF
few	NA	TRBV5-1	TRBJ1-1	TGCGCCAGCAGCTTATCCGGGAGCGACACTGAAGCTTTCTTT	CASSLSGSDTEAFF
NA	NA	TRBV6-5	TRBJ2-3	TGTGCCAGCGCGAACTTCGGGAGCACAGATACGCAGTATTTT	CASANFGSTDTQYF
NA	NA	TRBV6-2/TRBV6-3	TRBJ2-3	TGTGCCAGCAGAGACTCCGCGGTGGTTGGTTACACAGATACGCAGTATTTT	CASRDSAVVGYTDTQYF
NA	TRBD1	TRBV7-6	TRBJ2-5	TGTGCCAGCAGCTTAGAGCAGGGGGAGCTTCGCCAAGAGACCCAGTACTTC	CASSLEQGELRQETQYF
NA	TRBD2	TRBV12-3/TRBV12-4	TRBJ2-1	TGTGCCAGCAACCCCGGGACTAGCGGCAATGAGCAGTTCTTC	CASNPGTSGNEQFF
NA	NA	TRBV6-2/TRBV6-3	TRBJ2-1	TGTGCCAGCAGTTACCCCACGGGGGCGCGAAATGAGCAGTTCTTC	CASSYPTGARNEQFF
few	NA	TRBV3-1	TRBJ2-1	TGTGCCAGCAGCCAATTAAGGGGGGCCTACAATGAGCAGTTCTTC	CASSQLRGAYNEQFF
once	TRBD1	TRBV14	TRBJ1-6	TGTGCCAGCAGCCAAGGGACAGGATCGCTGGGGTCACCCCTCCACTTT	CASSQGTGSLGSPLHF
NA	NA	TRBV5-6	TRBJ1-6	TGTGCCAGCAGTGAGGACTTCAATTCACCCCTCCACTTT	CASSEDFNSPLHF
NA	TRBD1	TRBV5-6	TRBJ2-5	TGTGCCAGCAGCTACGGACAGGGAGCTTGGGAGACCCAGTACTTC	CASSYGQGAWETQYF
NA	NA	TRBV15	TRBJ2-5	TGTGCCACGTCTCAAGCGGACATCGAGACCCAGTACTTC	CATSQADIETQYF
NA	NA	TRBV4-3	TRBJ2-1	TGCGCCAGCAGCCAAGTTGGGCAGGGGGGATACAATGAGCAGTTCTTC	CASSQVGQGGYNEQFF
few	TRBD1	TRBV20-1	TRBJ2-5	TGCAGTGCTGGGACAGGGCCCAACTATAACCAAGAGACCCAGTACTTC	CSAGTGPNYNQETQYF
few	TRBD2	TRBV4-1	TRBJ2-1	TGCGCCAGCAGCCAAGCCGGACGGCTAGCGGGGAGAAATGAGCAGTTCTTC	CASSQAGRLAGRNEQFF